These 10 T cell receptor beta chains came from one sample sequenced in a study of blood T cell repertoires in COVID-19. Using immunoSEQ multiplex PCR, the repertoire was profiled, and TCRdb retains in-frame clones only, with some absent. Counted here are some 150,000 clones, roughly 86% occurring once; the ten biggest clones make up under 7%. Sequencing input: peripheral blood. These receptors were collected from a human donor in a cohort sampled during active COVID-19.

The table lists this clone with many counts. The chain links TRBV6-5 to TRBJ1-2; D gene ambiguous. Trimming removed 6 bases from V and 7 bases from J, with 18 bases in between. The CDR3 runs 14 residues. Germline lookup yields CDR1 MNHEY and CDR2 SVGAGI. The CDR3 here is CASRPPGGSGGYTF. CDR3 in DNA: TGTGCCAGCAGGCCCCCGGGAGGGTCTGGTGGCTACACCTTC.

The sample holds one count of this clone. V gene TRBV7-2 combines with J gene TRBJ2-1, with D tentatively TRBD2 (5 bases). The ends were cut back, 5 bases at V and 5 bases at J, with 13 bases in the middle. The CDR3 contains 14 residues. Looked up from germline, CDR1 is SGHTA and CDR2 is FQGNSA. Written as DNA, the CDR3 is TGTGCCAGCAGCGTTAGCGTCTCAGACAATGAGCAGTTCTTC. Its translation: CASSVSVSDNEQFF.

This clone was counted a few times. The chain has TRBV28 and TRBJ2-2, with D possibly matching TRBD1 (5 bases). Germline values: CDR1 MDHEN, CDR2 SYDVKM. Trimming removed 3 bases at V and 5 bases at J, with 28 bases between. This CDR3 comprises 20 residues. The CDR3 loop reads CASSFFGASFAPRETGELFF. The CDR3 DNA reads as TGTGCCAGCAGTTTTTTTGGGGCCTCGTTCGCCCCGCGTGAGACCGGGGAGCTGTTTTTT.

This clone has only a few counts. The junction departs from germline at one end; a sequencing error may be responsible. The CDR3 loop is CASREGNSYNEQFF. The DNA for the CDR3 is TGTGCCAGCAGGGAAGGTAACTCCTACAATGAGCAGTTCTTC. The chain combines TRBV6-1 with TRBJ2-1; D is unresolved. In germline, CDR1 is MNHNS, CDR2 SASEGT. The CDR3 covers 14 residues.

V and J are TRBV21-1 and TRBJ2-5; the table's D call, TRBD2, was not checked against the DNA. TRBV21-1 is listed as a pseudogene. CDR3 size: 18 residues. CDR3 coding DNA: TGTGCCAGCAGCAAAGGTGGGACTAGCGGGACGGAGCAAGAGACCCAGTACTTC. Amino acids: CASSKGGTSGTEQETQYF.

V gene TRBV5-4 combines with J gene TRBJ2-2; 8 bases align to TRBD1. Germline V gene sequence: CDR1 SGHNT, CDR2 YYREEE (reference sequence). This CDR3 is built from 16 residues. V gave up 2 bases and J gave up 4 bases; unmatched junction bases: 7. The CDR3 nucleotides are TGTGCCAGCAGCTTCCCCAGGGGGCAGGGCACCGGGGAGCTGTTTTTT. Protein: CASSFPRGQGTGELFF.

Turning to this clone: This sample also contains other DNA sequences that code for the same CDR3. The genes are TRBV7-3 and TRBJ2-1; 12 bases align to TRBD2. The V gene end was trimmed by 1 base and the J gene end by 6 bases; junction bases not matched to a gene: 1. The CDR3 is 15 amino acids. Germline assignment: CDR1 SGHTA and CDR2 FQGTGA. The CDR3 reads CASSLRLAGVNEQFF. The CDR3 region has the DNA TGTGCCAGCAGCTTAAGACTAGCGGGGGTCAATGAGCAGTTCTTC.

The chain recombines TRBV7-6 with TRBJ2-1; 7 nucleotides align to TRBD2. J gave up 0 bases and V 1 base, and 6 bases lay outside the gene matches. The V gene's germline CDR1 is SGHVS and CDR2 FNYEAQ. This CDR3 comprises 17 residues. The DNA of the CDR3 is TGTGCCAGCAGCTTAGGTTTAGCGGGCAGCTCCTACAATGAGCAGTTCTTC. Translation: CASSLGLAGSSYNEQFF.

The sample holds one count of this clone. In the same sample, other DNA sequences code for this CDR3. The rearrangement uses TRBV3-1 (or the pseudogene TRBV3-2) and TRBJ2-7, with D possibly matching TRBD2 (6 bases). Germline V lookup: CDR1 LGHDT, CDR2 YNNKEL (reference sequence). V gave up 1 base and J gave up 7 bases, with 8 bases separating them. The CDR3 has 12 residues. The CDR3 sequence: CASSQGAGEQYF. The CDR3 DNA sequence: TGTGCCAGCAGCCAAGGGGCGGGGGAGCAGTACTTC.

This chain connects TRBV10-1 to TRBJ2-5, with D possibly TRBD2 on 5 matching bases. The V gene lost 4 bases and the J gene lost 3 bases, with 15 bases spanning the gap. The V gene's germline CDR1 is WNHNN and CDR2 SYGVQD (reference sequence). CDR3 length equals 15 residues. DNA for the CDR3: TGCGCCAGCAGTGTCTTCCGGGGAAGCAAAGAGACCCAGTACTTC. Translated: CASSVFRGSKETQYF.